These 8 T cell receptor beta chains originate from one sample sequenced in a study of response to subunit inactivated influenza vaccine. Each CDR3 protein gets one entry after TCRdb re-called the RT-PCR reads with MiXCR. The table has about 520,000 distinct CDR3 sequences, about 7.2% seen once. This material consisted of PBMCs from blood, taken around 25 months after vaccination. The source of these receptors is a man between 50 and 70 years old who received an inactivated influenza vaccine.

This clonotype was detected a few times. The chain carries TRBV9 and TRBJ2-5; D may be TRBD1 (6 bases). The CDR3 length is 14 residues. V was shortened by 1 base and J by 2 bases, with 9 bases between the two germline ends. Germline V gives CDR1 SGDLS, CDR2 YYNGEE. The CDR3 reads CASSVKGVQETQYF. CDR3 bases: TGTGCCAGCAGCGTAAAGGGGGTGCAAGAGACCCAGTACTTC. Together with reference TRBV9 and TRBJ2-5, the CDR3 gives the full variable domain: DSGVTQTPKHLITATGQRVTLRCSPRSGDLSVYWYQQSLDQGLQFLIQYYNGEERAKGNILERFSAQQFPDLHSELNLSSLELGDSALYFCASSVKGVQETQYFGPGTRLLVL.

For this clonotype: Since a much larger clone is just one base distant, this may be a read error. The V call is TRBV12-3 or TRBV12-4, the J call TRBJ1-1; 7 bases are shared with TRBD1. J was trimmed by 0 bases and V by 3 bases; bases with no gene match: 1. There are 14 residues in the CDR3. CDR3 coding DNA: TGTGCCAGCAGTTTCACAGGGGTGAACACTGAAGCTTTCTTT. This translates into CASSFTGVNTEAFF.

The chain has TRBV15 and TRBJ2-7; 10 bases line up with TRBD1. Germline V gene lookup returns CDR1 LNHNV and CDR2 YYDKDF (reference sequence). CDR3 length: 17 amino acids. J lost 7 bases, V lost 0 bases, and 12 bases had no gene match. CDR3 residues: CATSRDTLGTGDGEQYF. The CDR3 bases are TGTGCCACCAGCAGAGATACACTCGGGACAGGGGACGGGGAGCAGTACTTC. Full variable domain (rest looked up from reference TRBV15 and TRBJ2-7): DAMVIQNPRYQVTQFGKPVTLSCSQTLNHNVMYWYQQKSSQAPKLLFHYYDKDFNNEADTPDNFQSRRPNTSFCFLDIRSPGLGDTAMYLCATSRDTLGTGDGEQYFGPGTRLTVT.

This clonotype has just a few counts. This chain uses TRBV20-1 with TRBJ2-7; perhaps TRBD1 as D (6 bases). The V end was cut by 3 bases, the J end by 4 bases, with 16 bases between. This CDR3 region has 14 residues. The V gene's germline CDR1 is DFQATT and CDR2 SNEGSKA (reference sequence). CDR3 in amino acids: CSASDRLGPYEQYF. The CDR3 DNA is TGCAGTGCTAGCGACAGGTTGGGCCCTTACGAGCAGTACTTC.

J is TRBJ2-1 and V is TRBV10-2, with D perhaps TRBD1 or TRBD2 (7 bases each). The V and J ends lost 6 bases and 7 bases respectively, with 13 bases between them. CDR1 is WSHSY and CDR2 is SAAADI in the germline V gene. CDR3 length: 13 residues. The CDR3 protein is CASRAGGGNEQFF. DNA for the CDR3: TGCGCCAGCAGAGCAGGGGGGGGAAATGAGCAGTTCTTC.

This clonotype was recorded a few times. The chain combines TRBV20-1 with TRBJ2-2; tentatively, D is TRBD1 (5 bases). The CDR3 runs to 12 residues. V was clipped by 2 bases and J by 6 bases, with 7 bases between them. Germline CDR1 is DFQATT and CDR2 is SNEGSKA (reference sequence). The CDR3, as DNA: TGCAGTGCTAGACAGGGTCCCGGGGAGCTGTTTTTT. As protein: CSARQGPGELFF.

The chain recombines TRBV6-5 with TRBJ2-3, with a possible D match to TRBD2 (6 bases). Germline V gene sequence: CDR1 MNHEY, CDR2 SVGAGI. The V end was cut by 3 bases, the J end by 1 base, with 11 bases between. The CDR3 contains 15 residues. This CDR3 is CASSYAGIGTDTQYF. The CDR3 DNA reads TGTGCCAGCAGTTATGCGGGAATTGGCACAGATACGCAGTATTTT.

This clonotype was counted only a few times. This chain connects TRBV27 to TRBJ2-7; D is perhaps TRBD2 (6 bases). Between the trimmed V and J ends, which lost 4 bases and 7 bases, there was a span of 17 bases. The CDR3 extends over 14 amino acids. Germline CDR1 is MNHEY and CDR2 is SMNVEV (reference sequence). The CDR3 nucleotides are TGTGCCAGCAGTTCCCGGGAGTGGGGAGAGGAGCAGTACTTC. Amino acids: CASSSREWGEEQYF.